Listed below are T cell receptor beta chains from one sample, sequenced in a study of blood T cells in healthy people across ages. TCRdb fed the 5' RACE reads into MiXCR, producing one record per CDR3 protein. Found here are roughly 1,500,000 distinct CDR3 sequences, about 31% of them singletons; the top ten hold around 10%. The sample comprised blood. These receptors were obtained from a woman aged 25-40 years in good health. Each CDR3 is given with its conserved first and last residue. D genes are given only for firm matches. Not all rows give a size; the values are once, few, many and, for expanded clones, a class.

size: -
V: TRBV6-2/TRBV6-3
J: TRBJ1-2
D: -
CDR3: CASSYSSGVEGYTF
DNA: TGTGCCAGCAGTTACTCATCGGGGGTGGAAGGCTACACCTTC

size: -
V: TRBV15
J: TRBJ2-3
D: TRBD2
CDR3: CATSPGRGRVDTQYF
DNA: TGTGCCACCAGCCCAGGGCGCGGGAGAGTGGATACGCAGTATTTT

size: -
V: TRBV5-1
J: TRBJ2-3
D: TRBD2
CDR3: CASSLVLGAGGADTQYF
DNA: TGCGCCAGCAGCTTGGTCTTAGGCGCGGGAGGGGCAGATACGCAGTATTTT

size: many
V: TRBV7-2
J: TRBJ1-2
D: -
CDR3: CASSSMGYGYTF
DNA: TGTGCCAGCAGCTCAATGGGATATGGCTACACCTTC

size: -
V: TRBV2
J: TRBJ2-7
D: -
CDR3: CASTGRSYEQYF
DNA: TGTGCCTCCACCGGCCGATCCTACGAGCAGTACTTC

size: -
V: TRBV15
J: TRBJ1-1
D: -
CDR3: CATSTGGNTEAFF
DNA: TGTGCCACCAGCACCGGGGGGAACACTGAAGCTTTCTTT

size: -
V: TRBV6-6
J: TRBJ2-3
D: -
CDR3: CASSYTIDSITQYF
DNA: TGTGCCAGCAGTTACACGATCGACAGTATTACGCAGTATTTT

size: few
V: TRBV2
J: TRBJ1-6
D: -
CDR3: CASLQTLRSPLHF
DNA: TGTGCCAGCCTGCAAACCCTTCGCTCACCCCTCCACTTT

size: few
V: TRBV11-1
J: TRBJ2-3
D: -
CDR3: CASSLAVESF
DNA: TGTGCCAGCAGCTTAGCGGTCGAGAGTTTT

size: few
V: TRBV11-2
J: TRBJ2-5
D: -
CDR3: CASSLAWGASRETQYF
DNA: TGTGCCAGCAGCTTAGCCTGGGGGGCTAGTAGGGAGACCCAGTACTTC

size: many
V: TRBV12-3/TRBV12-4
J: TRBJ2-7
D: TRBD2
CDR3: CASGLAELSYEQYF
DNA: TGTGCCAGCGGTCTAGCGGAGCTCTCCTACGAGCAGTACTTC

size: -
V: TRBV6-1
J: TRBJ2-5
D: TRBD2
CDR3: CASSPNLGLAGDAPRETQYF
DNA: TGTGCCAGCAGCCCTAATCTCGGACTAGCGGGGGACGCCCCCCGAGAGACCCAGTACTTC

size: -
V: TRBV28
J: TRBJ2-7
D: TRBD1
CDR3: CASMAGGIYEQYF
DNA: TGTGCCAGCATGGCAGGGGGTATCTACGAGCAGTACTTC

size: few
V: TRBV28
J: TRBJ2-5
D: -
CDR3: CASSPAAVGQETQYF
DNA: TGTGCCAGCAGCCCGGCGGCGGTGGGTCAAGAGACCCAGTACTTC

size: -
V: TRBV27
J: TRBJ2-3
D: TRBD1
CDR3: CASSLLRQGAYTDTQYF
DNA: TGTGCCAGCAGTTTACTGCGACAGGGGGCTTACACAGATACGCAGTATTTT

size: few
V: TRBV20-1
J: TRBJ2-7
D: TRBD2
CDR3: CSAAPLAGDSSYEQYF
DNA: TGCAGTGCTGCGCCGCTAGCGGGGGATAGCTCCTACGAGCAGTACTTC

size: -
V: TRBV6-1
J: TRBJ2-7
D: TRBD1
CDR3: CASSDPGQGRSEQYF
DNA: TGTGCCAGCAGTGATCCAGGACAGGGAAGAAGCGAGCAGTACTTC

size: -
V: TRBV28
J: TRBJ1-2
D: -
CDR3: CASSLEARRGYTF
DNA: TGTGCCAGCAGTTTAGAGGCCCGCCGAGGCTACACCTTC

size: few
V: TRBV5-1
J: TRBJ2-7
D: TRBD1
CDR3: CASTRWDRSLAYEQYF
DNA: TGCGCCAGCACCCGGTGGGACAGGTCCCTCGCCTACGAGCAGTACTTC

size: -
V: TRBV5-1
J: TRBJ2-7
D: TRBD2
CDR3: CASRLAGINEQYF
DNA: TGCGCCAGCAGGCTAGCGGGAATCAACGAGCAGTACTTC

size: -
V: TRBV6-5
J: TRBJ2-7
D: -
CDR3: CASTRQVGYEQYF
DNA: TGTGCCAGCACCCGACAGGTTGGCTACGAGCAGTACTTC

size: -
V: TRBV9
J: TRBJ2-5
D: -
CDR3: CASSPQGTGETQYF
DNA: TGTGCCAGCAGCCCCCAGGGGACGGGAGAGACCCAGTACTTC

size: -
V: TRBV12-3/TRBV12-4
J: TRBJ2-1
D: -
CDR3: CASSLHPNGRSYNEQFF
DNA: TGTGCCAGCAGTCTACATCCCAACGGTCGCTCCTACAATGAGCAGTTCTTC

size: -
V: TRBV3-1
J: TRBJ2-1
D: TRBD2
CDR3: CASSQENSGGAGQFF
DNA: TGTGCCAGCAGCCAAGAGAATAGCGGGGGGGCCGGGCAGTTCTTC

size: few
V: TRBV20-1
J: TRBJ1-2
D: TRBD1
CDR3: CSAPDRGRGGYTF
DNA: TGCAGTGCTCCCGACAGGGGGCGAGGTGGCTACACCTTC

size: few
V: TRBV5-1
J: TRBJ1-1
D: -
CDR3: CASSFSRDTEAFF
DNA: TGTGCCAGCAGCTTTTCCAGGGACACTGAAGCTTTCTTT

size: -
V: TRBV3-1
J: TRBJ1-2
D: -
CDR3: CASSQEKGGRDYGYTF
DNA: TGTGCCAGCAGCCAGGAAAAGGGGGGCAGGGATTATGGCTACACCTTC

size: -
V: TRBV3-1
J: TRBJ2-3
D: -
CDR3: CASSPIWGSTDTQYF
DNA: TGTGCCAGCAGCCCAATCTGGGGGAGCACAGATACGCAGTATTTT

size: -
V: TRBV12-3/TRBV12-4
J: TRBJ2-1
D: -
CDR3: CASSFRTIYNEQFF
DNA: TGTGCCAGCAGTTTTCGTACTATATACAATGAGCAGTTCTTC

size: -
V: TRBV7-9
J: TRBJ2-5
D: TRBD2
CDR3: CASSYPTSGGETQYF
DNA: TGTGCCAGCAGTTACCCGACTAGCGGGGGAGAGACCCAGTACTTC

size: -
V: TRBV20-1
J: TRBJ1-2
D: -
CDR3: CSARMAGGQGYTF
DNA: TGCAGTGCTAGAATGGCGGGGGGGCAGGGCTACACCTTC

size: -
V: TRBV12-3/TRBV12-4
J: TRBJ2-3
D: -
CDR3: CASSQDSLFTDTQYF
DNA: TGTGCCAGCAGCCAGGACAGTCTGTTCACAGATACGCAGTATTTT

size: -
V: TRBV7-9
J: TRBJ2-2
D: -
CDR3: CASSFWPSTGELFF
DNA: TGTGCCAGCAGCTTTTGGCCGAGCACCGGGGAGCTGTTTTTT

size: -
V: TRBV2
J: TRBJ1-2
D: TRBD1
CDR3: CASSEQGQGSYGYTF
DNA: TGTGCCAGCAGCGAGCAGGGACAGGGTAGCTATGGCTACACCTTC

size: -
V: TRBV20-1
J: TRBJ1-1
D: -
CDR3: CSARTQVNGVWTEAFF
DNA: TGCAGTGCTAGAACACAGGTGAATGGGGTGTGGACTGAAGCTTTCTTT

size: few
V: TRBV6-5
J: TRBJ2-4
D: -
CDR3: CASSYSGEAKNIQYF
DNA: TGTGCCAGCAGTTACTCGGGAGAAGCCAAAAACATTCAGTACTTC

size: few
V: TRBV6-1
J: TRBJ2-3
D: -
CDR3: CASSEQGGVTDTQYF
DNA: TGTGCCAGCAGTGAACAGGGGGGGGTCACAGATACGCAGTATTTT

size: -
V: TRBV29-1
J: TRBJ2-1
D: -
CDR3: CSVERGGSGTAGNEQFF
DNA: TGCAGCGTTGAACGAGGGGGGAGTGGGACTGCTGGGAATGAGCAGTTCTTC

size: many
V: TRBV18
J: TRBJ2-7
D: -
CDR3: CASSPSSPAGEQYF
DNA: TGTGCCAGCTCCCCCAGTTCCCCCGCGGGGGAGCAGTACTTC

size: few
V: TRBV7-9
J: TRBJ1-6
D: -
CDR3: CASSSQAGGASPLHF
DNA: TGTGCCAGCAGCTCCCAGGCAGGCGGGGCTTCACCCCTCCACTTT

size: -
V: TRBV10-3
J: TRBJ2-7
D: TRBD1
CDR3: CAISLDRGRNEQYF
DNA: TGTGCCATCAGTCTGGACAGGGGACGGAACGAGCAGTACTTC

size: few
V: TRBV6-1
J: TRBJ2-1
D: -
CDR3: CASSEALEQFF
DNA: TGTGCCAGCAGTGAAGCGCTGGAGCAGTTCTTC

size: -
V: TRBV6-1
J: TRBJ2-1
D: TRBD2
CDR3: CASSERLAGRLYNEQFF
DNA: TGTGCCAGCAGTGAAAGACTAGCGGGAAGGTTATACAATGAGCAGTTCTTC

size: few
V: TRBV12-3/TRBV12-4
J: TRBJ1-2
D: -
CDR3: CASNSEGGGLNYGYTF
DNA: TGTGCCAGCAACTCAGAGGGAGGGGGTCTAAACTATGGCTACACCTTC

size: -
V: TRBV15
J: TRBJ1-5
D: TRBD1
CDR3: CATSGYSTGQNNQPQHF
DNA: TGTGCCACCAGCGGATATTCCACGGGACAGAACAATCAGCCCCAGCATTTT

size: few
V: TRBV6-2/TRBV6-3
J: TRBJ2-1
D: TRBD2
CDR3: CASSRGLATSSYNEQFF
DNA: TGTGCCAGCAGTAGAGGACTAGCGACCAGCTCCTACAATGAGCAGTTCTTC

size: -
V: TRBV9
J: TRBJ1-4
D: -
CDR3: CASSVGSADEKLFF
DNA: TGTGCCAGCAGCGTAGGCAGCGCGGATGAAAAACTGTTTTTT

size: -
V: TRBV29-1
J: TRBJ1-1
D: -
CDR3: CSVGRGQNTEAFF
DNA: TGCAGCGTTGGAAGAGGCCAGAACACTGAAGCTTTCTTT

size: once
V: TRBV27
J: TRBJ1-3
D: TRBD1
CDR3: CASLPGTGMGNTIYF
DNA: TGTGCCAGCCTCCCTGGGACAGGAATGGGGAACACCATATATTTT

size: -
V: TRBV2
J: TRBJ2-7
D: -
CDR3: CASSDLSAYEQYF
DNA: TGTGCCAGCAGTGATTTGTCCGCCTACGAGCAGTACTTC

size: few
V: TRBV6-6
J: TRBJ1-2
D: TRBD1
CDR3: CASSYSVDRVYGYTF
DNA: TGTGCCAGCAGTTATAGTGTGGACAGGGTATATGGCTACACCTTC

size: -
V: TRBV12-3/TRBV12-4
J: TRBJ1-2
D: -
CDR3: CASTTDTDYGYTF
DNA: TGTGCCAGCACCACGGACACTGACTATGGCTACACCTTC

size: few
V: TRBV7-3
J: TRBJ2-7
D: -
CDR3: CASSSGLGLEQYF
DNA: TGTGCCAGCAGCTCGGGACTGGGCCTGGAGCAGTACTTC

size: few
V: TRBV7-2
J: TRBJ2-7
D: -
CDR3: CASSLTPSEQYF
DNA: TGTGCCAGCAGCCTAACTCCCTCAGAGCAGTACTTC

size: -
V: TRBV6-1
J: TRBJ2-1
D: -
CDR3: CASSGQRIYNEQFF
DNA: TGTGCCAGCAGCGGACAGCGAATCTACAATGAGCAGTTCTTC

size: -
V: TRBV20-1
J: TRBJ2-1
D: TRBD2
CDR3: CSAGLGVAGRSSYNEQFF
DNA: TGCAGTGCTGGACTCGGGGTAGCGGGGAGAAGCTCCTACAATGAGCAGTTCTTC

size: -
V: TRBV2
J: TRBJ2-3
D: TRBD2
CDR3: CASGTSASTDTQYF
DNA: TGTGCCAGTGGGACTAGCGCTAGCACAGATACGCAGTATTTT

size: -
V: TRBV20-1
J: TRBJ2-3
D: -
CDR3: CSATASTDGADTQYF
DNA: TGCAGTGCGACGGCTTCTACGGACGGCGCAGATACGCAGTATTTT

size: once
V: TRBV6-6
J: TRBJ2-7
D: -
CDR3: CASSYSYNNEQYF
DNA: TGTGCCAGCAGTTACTCGTATAATAATGAGCAGTACTTC